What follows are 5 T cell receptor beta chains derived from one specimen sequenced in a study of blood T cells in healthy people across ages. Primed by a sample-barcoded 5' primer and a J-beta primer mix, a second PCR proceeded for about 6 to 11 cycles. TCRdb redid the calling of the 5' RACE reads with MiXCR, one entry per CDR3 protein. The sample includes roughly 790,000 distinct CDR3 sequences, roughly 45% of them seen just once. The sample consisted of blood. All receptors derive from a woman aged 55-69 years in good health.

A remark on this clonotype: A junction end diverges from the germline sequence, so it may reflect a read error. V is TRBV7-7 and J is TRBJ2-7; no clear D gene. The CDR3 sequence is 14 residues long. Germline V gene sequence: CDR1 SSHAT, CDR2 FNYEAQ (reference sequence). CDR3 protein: CASSLDLGDNEQYF. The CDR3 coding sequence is TGTGCTAGCAGCTTAGACCTGGGTGACAATGAGCAGTACTTC. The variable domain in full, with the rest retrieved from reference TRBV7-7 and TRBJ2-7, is GAGVSQSPRYKVTKRGQDVTLRCDPISSHATLYWYQQALGQGPEFLTYFNYEAQPDKSGLPSDRFSAERPEGSISTLTIQRTEQRDSAMYRCASSLDLGDNEQYFGPGTRLTVT.

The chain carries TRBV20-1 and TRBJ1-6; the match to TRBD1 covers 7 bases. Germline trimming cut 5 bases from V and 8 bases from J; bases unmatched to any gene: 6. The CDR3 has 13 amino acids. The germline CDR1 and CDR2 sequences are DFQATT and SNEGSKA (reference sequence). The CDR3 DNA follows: TGCAGTGCTTCGACAGGGATAGATTCACCCCTCCACTTT. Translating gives CSASTGIDSPLHF.

CDR3 DNA sequence: TGTGCCAGCTCATCAAGAGCGGGGGCGAACACCGGGGAGCTGTTTTTT. Protein product: CASSSRAGANTGELFF. The chain couples TRBV18 to TRBJ2-2, with 8 bases aligning to TRBD2. With V trimmed by 5 bases and J by 0 bases, 5 bases remained unmatched. The CDR3 runs 16 residues. Germline CDR1 reads KGHSH; CDR2 reads LQKENI.

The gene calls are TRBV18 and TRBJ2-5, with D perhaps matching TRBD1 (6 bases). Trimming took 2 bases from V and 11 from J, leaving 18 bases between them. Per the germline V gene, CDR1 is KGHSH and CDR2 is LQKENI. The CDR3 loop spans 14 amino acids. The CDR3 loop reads CASSPKAGDGEQYF. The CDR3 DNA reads TGTGCCAGCTCACCAAAGGCAGGGGATGGGGAGCAGTACTTC.

The CDR3 DNA reads as TGCGCCAGCCGGACAGCATCATTCAGTGTGGACACTGAAGCTTTCTTT. Encoded protein: CASRTASFSVDTEAFF. The gene calls are TRBV5-1 and TRBJ1-1, with D tentatively TRBD1 (6 bases). This CDR3 spans 16 amino acids. V was trimmed by 7 bases and J by 3 bases, leaving 22 bases between them. Germline CDR1 is SGHRS and CDR2 is YFSETQ.